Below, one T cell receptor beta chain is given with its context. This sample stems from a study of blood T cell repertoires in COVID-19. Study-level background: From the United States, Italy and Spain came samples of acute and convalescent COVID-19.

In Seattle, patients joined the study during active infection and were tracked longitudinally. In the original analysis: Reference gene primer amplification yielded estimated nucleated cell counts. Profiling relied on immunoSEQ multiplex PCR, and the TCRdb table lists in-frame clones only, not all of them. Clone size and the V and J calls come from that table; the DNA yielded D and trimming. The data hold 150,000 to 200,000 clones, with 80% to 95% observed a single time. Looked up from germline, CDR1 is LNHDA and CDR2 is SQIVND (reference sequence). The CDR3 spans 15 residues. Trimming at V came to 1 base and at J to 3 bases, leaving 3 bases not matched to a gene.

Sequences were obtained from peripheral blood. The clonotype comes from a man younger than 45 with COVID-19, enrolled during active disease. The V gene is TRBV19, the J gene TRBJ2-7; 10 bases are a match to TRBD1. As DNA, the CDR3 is TGTGCCAGTAGTATAGCGGGACAGGGGCACTACGAGCAGTACTTC. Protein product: CASSIAGQGHYEQYF.